The entry below gives a single T cell receptor (beta chain) sequence along with its context. Its specific antigen is unknown. The sample holds no much larger clone one base away, and base qualities are not on file. This sample is drawn from a study of cytomegalovirus exposure and HLA in healthy donors (dated by TCRdb to 2016 to 2017). About the investigation overall: According to an earlier analysis of a few hundred of the donors, about 179 million T cells yielded approximately 120 million unique TCR beta sequences and 250 to 350 Gb of sequence data. An early release covering more than 500 HLA-typed donors comprised 250 to 350 gigabases of sequencing data and tens of millions of unique TCR sequences. The genetic ancestry cluster associated with self-reported Caucasian donors included over 65% of the roughly 380 genotyped donors. The study aimed to test whether signatures of past pathogen exposure could be identified by cataloging public T cell receptors. The study used immunosequencing to profile the T cell repertoires of approximately 650 subjects and linked those repertoires to cytomegalovirus serostatus. Besides the first cohort of 666 subjects, a separate validation cohort made up of 90 to 150 different subjects was used. To predict cytomegalovirus infection status, the study combined high-throughput TCR immunosequencing, statistical association of individual TCRs with disease status, and machine learning. To study patterns of TCR occurrence, a later analysis re-analyzed previously published TCR beta repertoires from several hundred donors and added high-resolution HLA genotyping. The later analysis used no new phenotypic data to find candidate immune exposures, relying instead on TCR beta sequences and their occurrence across donors. In an earlier analysis of 550 to 700 of the donors, high-throughput TCR beta sequencing was used to judge whether each TCR beta V gene segment behaved as functional or pseudogenic. Alongside the repertoire data, information on donor age, sex, ethnicity and CMV serostatus was compiled. Genome-wide SNP genotypes for about 60% of the 666 donors were used in a later genetic analysis, which treated that subset as a discovery cohort. All discovery cohort repertoires had been generated on a single sequencing platform. HLA typing covered class I and class II loci at four-digit resolution. The number of typed donors differed by locus: about 620-640 for A, B, C, DRB1 and DQB1; roughly 510 for DQA1; about 600 for DPA1; and some 430 for DPB1. Roughly five DR-DQ haplotypes were treated as single units for association and clustering because of strong linkage in the cohort. On average, roughly 250,000 unique TCR beta nucleotide sequences were sequenced per donor among 350 to 400 genotyped donors of the cohort, with roughly 18% of those sequences being non-productive. The full study reports these points: Compared with the 666-donor mean, donors in an Asian-associated ancestry cluster had fewer N-insertions in productive TCRs, according to a later genetic analysis. The sequencing pipeline was judged likely to have produced a cluster of highly shared sequence variants as a technical artifact. In vitro tests confirmed that a few of the cytomegalovirus-associated TCR beta chains recognize cytomegalovirus antigens. Assigning TCR associations to individual alleles was difficult when HLA alleles, especially DR and DQ, strongly co-occurred. In this cohort, only TCR beta chains were sequenced, and detectable features were limited by the absence of alpha or paired-chain data. A later analysis found that most CMV-associated TCR beta chains appeared HLA-restricted, with HLA associations seemingly driven largely by CMV exposure. Several of the top co-occurrence clusters appeared to be linked to parvovirus B19, influenza, CMV and Epstein-Barr virus, according to a later analysis. The study gave a list of about 150 TCR beta chains associated with cytomegalovirus. Correlated functional status among segregating V segments might be attributable to linkage disequilibrium, but an unknown experimental factor could not be ruled out. Because counts were too low, 15 to 20 rarely observed V segments, including chromosome 9 orphons, were left out of the earlier analysis of 500 to 650 of the donors. In an earlier analysis of fewer than 700 of the donors, most TCR beta V segments appeared in productive rearrangements about 90% or about 30% of the time, broadly matching IMGT annotations. Most TCR sequences were seen in very few donors, while some public TCRs were found in many individuals. CMV serostatus was the only immune exposure information available for the cohort. Because some donors lacked HLA typing at each locus, the association tests relied only on the typed subset. A later genetic analysis associated a missense DCLRE1C variant with V-gene and J-gene trimming of TCR beta chains, and an independent cohort replicated the association. Specific HLA alleles were associated with about 17,000 TCR beta sequences at a false discovery rate of 0.05 in a later analysis. Presence/absence analyses assumed roughly uniform sequencing depth across donors, an assumption that may not hold. A later analysis found that HLA-associated TCR beta chains were more clonally expanded and had lower generation probabilities than equally common non-associated chains. It was suggested by the authors that the approach could potentially be generalized to other disease states and immunological phenotypes. Cytomegalovirus status was reported to be diagnosed by the classifier with high specificity and sensitivity in both the original and validation cohorts. A further reported finding was that TCR beta sequences accurately predicted the HLA-A and HLA-B alleles for most subjects in the first cohort. In a later analysis, the rate of TCR association differed among HLA loci, with DRB1 alleles having the most associated TCRs and HLA-C alleles having the fewest.

The cohort comprised several hundred healthy bone marrow donors. At the time of sampling, all cohort members were nominally healthy, though unrecorded immune exposures were likely present. The donor tested CMV seronegative and was one of the 352 seronegative cohort members. Every donor gave a peripheral blood sample, and the peripheral blood mononuclear cells from that sample were used for TCR beta sequencing. Genomic DNA extraction from the blood cell samples was performed with the Qiagen DNeasy Blood Extraction Kit. Library generation was performed with the immunoSEQ multiplex PCR assay. A mixture of 60 forward primers for TCR Vbeta segments and 13 reverse primers for TCR Jbeta segments was used in the multiplex PCR. Amplification of the CDR3 region of rearranged TCR beta genes was performed with a multiplex PCR assay on genomic DNA. On the Illumina HiSeq System, the amplified TCR beta libraries were sequenced as 87-base-pair reads. The source study handled its data this way. A later analysis tallied roughly 78 million unique TCR beta chains across the approximately 670 repertoires, and 10 million to 11 million of those chains were shared by two or more donors. Raw reads were error-corrected and collapsed into unique sequences with a nearest-neighbor algorithm that merged closely related sequences to remove PCR and sequencing errors. V, D and J gene segments were assigned by aligning CDR3 sequences to IMGT reference sequences. For a sequence to be retained, a match of at least six nucleotides to both a V gene segment and a J gene segment was required. A rearrangement counted as productive if the CDR3 had no stop codons and remained in frame with V and J, and every other rearrangement counted as non-productive. Following IMGT convention, CDR3 was defined as the stretch from the second conserved V-encoded cysteine to the conserved J-encoded phenylalanine. The earlier analysis of fewer than 750 of the donors excluded sequences that lacked an unambiguous match to a single V gene segment. An earlier analysis of several hundred of the donors called V segments functional above 56.7% productive rearrangements and segregating when the between-donor standard deviation exceeded 5%. To diagnose cytomegalovirus status from the catalog of TCR beta chain sequences, a statistical classification framework was built. V and J gene assignment, in a later analysis, came from comparing TCR nucleotide sequences with IMGT/GENE-DB human TR gene sequences. The TCRdist pipeline was used in a later analysis to assign CDR3 sequences and most-parsimonious VDJ recombination scenarios. In a later analysis, each TCR beta chain was defined by its CDR3 amino acid sequence together with its V-gene family, and reads lacking a unique V-gene family were excluded. A later analysis removed 600 or so highly shared, low-generation-probability nucleotide sequences to deal with suspected cross-contamination and a sequencing artifact. For each public chain, a later analysis derived a clonal expansion index from normalized ranks of inferred template counts within each repertoire. In a later analysis, generation probabilities were computed using a VDJ recombination model fitted to out-of-frame rearrangements, and the results were checked against IGoR. In a later analysis, TCR-TCR, TCR-HLA and TCR-CMV co-occurrence was scored with hypergeometric tests, and a repertoire-size bias correction was applied to TCR pairs. To estimate false discovery rates, a later analysis permuted the HLA or CMV assignments 20 times. In a later analysis, co-occurring TCRs were grouped using DBSCAN, and TCRdist sequence similarity was added for clustering within HLA-allele-positive subsets. Repertoires with fewer than 30,000 or more than 120,000 public chains were left out of co-occurrence clustering, as were about five repertoires with anomalous nucleotide sharing. Entries here come from immuneACCESS through TCRdb and include only in-frame sequences with V and J called. Some clones fail to appear in such tables; in the studies checked, an unresolved V gene covers under half of the shortfall, and the cause of the remainder is unknown. V and J calls and clone size come straight from that table; D and trimming were deduced from the DNA. Across this sample there are 130,000 to 150,000 clones, with approximately 70% seen only once. Approximately 1.8% of the sample comes from the top ten.

The sequence derives from a woman under 30 in good health and CMV-seronegative. The sequenced sample consisted of PBMCs.

The nucleotides read TGCAGCGCTAGGGAGCCAGATACGCAGTATTTT. Translated, it reads CSAREPDTQYF. The sequence is built from TRBV29-1 and TRBJ2-3, and TRBD2 may be the D gene, going by 5 matching bases. Including cysteine and phenylalanine, the CDR3 has 11 amino acids. CDR3 DNA is the only sequence kept; it has 33 bases, read in frame from the first base. According to the germline V gene, CDR1 reads SQVTM and CDR2 reads ANQGSEA. V drops 7 bases and J drops 4 bases, leaving 9 bases in between.